The T cell receptor (beta chain) under discussion was sequenced for a study of shared clonotypes between healthy human individuals. It was across several immunoSEQ plates that each subset's genomic DNA was evenly split. The data were produced by immunoSEQ multiplex PCR, yet TCRdb's version contains in-frame clones alone and is incomplete. The sample has roughly 2,000,000 clones; roughly 95% are singletons. V gave up 8 bases and J gave up 0 bases, with 14 bases separating them. CDR1 is SQVTM and CDR2 is ANQGSEA in the germline V gene. The CDR3 is 14 amino acids. CD8 cells regarded as naive lacked CD45RO, were positively chosen for CCR7, and omitted terminally differentiated effector memory CD45RA+ cells.

The chain links TRBV29-1 to TRBJ2-1, with a weak D call TRBD2 (5 bases). Sequencing was performed on naive CD8+ T cells from PBMCs. The receptor comes from a man aged 18 to 29 in good health. Some clones in this sample may be carry-over from other donors' samples. Here the CDR3 DNA reads TGCAGCCTCACTACGGGAAGCTCCTACAATGAGCAGTTCTTC. Amino acid sequence: CSLTTGSSYNEQFF.